These 9 T cell receptor beta chains came from one sample sequenced in a study of shared clonotypes between healthy human individuals. The protocol was immunoSEQ multiplex PCR, while the TCRdb copy is restricted to in-frame clones and leaves out a portion. The sample holds some 200,000 clones, approximately 92% seen once. Sequencing was performed on naive CD4+ T cells sorted from blood. The subset here: CD45RA+ positively selected. The source of these receptors is a woman aged 25 to 39 in good health.

This clone came up once. The V call is TRBV7-9, the J call TRBJ2-5, with 14 nucleotides matching TRBD2. The CDR3 is made up of 16 amino acids. Unmatched junction bases numbered 7, after V lost 5 bases and J lost 5 bases. Germline loops: CDR1 SEHNR, CDR2 FQNEAQ (reference sequence). The DNA for the CDR3 is TGTGCCAGCAGCAGGAGACTAGCGGGAGGGCCGGAGACCCAGTACTTC. Its translation: CASSRRLAGGPETQYF. The whole variable domain, filled in from reference TRBV7-9 and TRBJ2-5, reads DTGVSQNPRHKITKRGQNVTFRCDPISEHNRLYWYRQTLGQGPEFLTYFQNEAQLEKSRLLSDRFSAERPKGSFSTLEIQRTEQGDSAMYLCASSRRLAGGPETQYFGPGTRLLVL.

This clone was detected only once. V usage is TRBV6-5 and J usage is TRBJ1-1, with a weak D call TRBD1 (6 bases). Trimming removed 5 bases from V and 3 bases from J, with 16 bases in between. The CDR3 consists of 15 residues. Per the germline V gene, CDR1 is MNHEY and CDR2 is SVGAGI. CDR3 residues: CASSRYRVIDTEAFF. The CDR3, as DNA: TGTGCCAGCAGTCGTTACAGGGTAATTGACACTGAAGCTTTCTTT.

The CDR3 DNA sequence: TGCGCCAGCAGTGACCTAGCGGGGAGCACAGATACGCAGTATTTT. Protein: CASSDLAGSTDTQYF. The V and J genes are TRBV10-1 and TRBJ2-3; 9 bases line up with TRBD2. V lost 3 bases to trimming and J lost 0 bases; unmatched junction nucleotides: 1. Germline loops: CDR1 WNHNN, CDR2 SYGVQD (reference sequence). The CDR3 has 15 residues.

The V gene is TRBV18, the J gene TRBJ2-1; 7 positions agree with TRBD2. V lost 3 bases and J lost 4; bases outside the gene matches: 6. CDR3 length: 15 amino acids. Germline V CDR1 and CDR2: KGHSH, LQKENI. Written as DNA, the CDR3 is TGTGCCAGCTCACCCGAGAGCGGGGTATACAATGAGCAGTTCTTC. This codes for CASSPESGVYNEQFF. Filled out from reference TRBV18 and TRBJ2-1, the complete variable domain reads NAGVMQNPRHLVRRRGQEARLRCSPMKGHSHVYWYRQLPEEGLKFMVYLQKENIIDESGMPKERFSAEFPKEGPSILRIQQVVRGDSAAYFCASSPESGVYNEQFFGPGTRLTVL.

The chain recombines TRBV29-1 with TRBJ1-5; a possible D gene is TRBD1 (6 bases). Germline V lookup: CDR1 SQVTM, CDR2 ANQGSEA. CDR3 length: 12 amino acids. V was trimmed by 4 bases and J by 4 bases, leaving 8 bases between them. The CDR3 is CSVGTANQPQHF. The CDR3 DNA sequence: TGCAGCGTTGGGACAGCTAATCAGCCCCAGCATTTT.

This rearrangement joins TRBV28 to TRBJ2-7; D call uncertain. Germline lookup yields CDR1 MDHEN and CDR2 SYDVKM. This CDR3 has 16 amino acids. Trimming took off 5 bases at V and 4 bases at J, with 21 bases between the two ends. The CDR3 region is CASSLKSVSAFYEQYF. The CDR3 DNA reads TGTGCCAGCAGTCTAAAAAGCGTGTCAGCCTTTTACGAGCAGTACTTC.

The CDR3 sequence is CASTRTGSHTEAFF. CDR3 sequence (DNA): TGTGCCAGCACCAGGACAGGGTCTCACACTGAAGCTTTCTTT. This chain joins TRBV27 and TRBJ1-1; 8 positions match TRBD1. J was trimmed by 3 bases and V by 7 bases; bases with no gene match: 7. The CDR3 runs to 14 residues. Germline loops: CDR1 MNHEY, CDR2 SMNVEV (reference sequence).

This rearrangement joins TRBV28 to TRBJ1-5; possibly TRBD1 for D (6 bases). The germline V gene has CDR1 MDHEN and CDR2 SYDVKM. The CDR3 sequence is 16 residues long. Trimming left V 5 bases short and J 1 base short, with 15 bases between. CDR3 residues: CASSLPTDSSNQPQHF. CDR3 nucleotide sequence: TGTGCCAGCAGTCTTCCCACGGACAGCAGCAATCAGCCCCAGCATTTT.

The V gene is TRBV30, the J gene TRBJ2-3; 12 nucleotides line up with TRBD2. After removal of 5 bases from V and 1 base from J, the junction contained 13 bases not matched to a gene. The germline V gene has CDR1 GTSNPN and CDR2 SVGIG (reference sequence). The CDR3 runs 18 residues. The CDR3 reads CAWGGLAGTWTGTDTQYF. In DNA form, the CDR3 reads TGTGCCTGGGGGGGACTAGCGGGCACCTGGACGGGCACAGATACGCAGTATTTT.